Here is one T cell receptor (beta chain) with its context. Its antigen is currently unknown. This specimen includes other DNA sequences encoding the same CDR3. This entry is derived from a study of radiotherapy plus CTLA-4 blockade in lung cancer. Across the study: Among patients, more than 15% showed objective responses, and around 30% had disease control.

This CDR3 is built from 15 residues. Germline V lookup: CDR1 SEHNR, CDR2 FQNEAQ (reference sequence). V lost 5 bases and J lost 0, with 13 bases in between. Those with chemo-refractory metastatic non-small-cell lung cancer were treated with focal radiation combined with CTLA-4 blockade using ipilimumab. Repertoires were generated with immunoSEQ multiplex PCR, while TCRdb's copy carries only in-frame clones and drops some. The sample shows tens of thousands of clones, approximately 80% of them seen only once. The study, taken as a whole, reports: Radiotherapy was combined with ipilimumab, and tumor-derived TCR clones then expanded in blood. Increased serum interferon-beta after radiation also reportedly predicted response strongly.

The sequence was obtained from a human donor with non-small cell lung cancer who had stable disease on radiotherapy plus ipilimumab. Sequencing used peripheral blood, obtained from a patient treated with radiotherapy plus ipilimumab. The rearrangement links TRBV7-9 to TRBJ1-2; D is ambiguous. The chain's CDR3 is CASSPHTVANYGYTF. In DNA form, the CDR3 reads TGTGCCAGCAGCCCCCACACCGTAGCTAACTATGGCTACACCTTC.